The sample holds a few counts of the clone carrying this T cell receptor (beta chain). The antigen is undetermined. The data originate from a study of regulatory T cells in long-lasting Graves disease. Findings and limits, study-wide: Persistent cases favored TRBV28, TRBJ1-2 and TRBJ2-5. New patients shared fewer public clonotypes (roughly 1,000) than persistent patients did (roughly 2,500).

HTBI primers from iRepertoire and Arm-PCR of CDR3 regions yielded the TCR beta libraries. Each CDR3 protein gets one entry after TCRdb re-called the multiplex PCR reads with MiXCR. The top ten clones hold about 6.6% of a sample with hundreds of thousands of distinct CDR3 sequences, roughly 21% of them seen once. This sample's time point: persistent/refractory GD, antithyroid drugs over 5 years with positive TRAb. There was RNA extracted from PBMCs, and the TCR library was made from it. Patients came from an endocrinology department in Xi'an, China. A volume of 8.5 to 10 milliliters of peripheral blood was collected in EDTA tubes. Deletions cut 4 bases from V and 0 bases from J, with 10 bases between. In germline, CDR1 is LGHDT, CDR2 YNNKEL (reference sequence). The CDR3 is made up of 15 amino acids.

The chain recombines TRBV3-1 with TRBJ1-5; tentative D call: TRBD1 (6 bases). The clonotype comes from a female donor with Graves disease. The source material was peripheral blood mononuclear cells (PBMCs), sampled when the disease was refractory, from a patient treated with antithyroid drugs. The CDR3: CASSPDSNSNQPQHF. The CDR3 bases are TGTGCCAGCAGCCCGGACAGTAATAGCAATCAGCCCCAGCATTTT.